Each of the 7 T cell receptor beta chains below was sequenced from the same sample in a study of metastatic and nonmetastatic thyroid tumors (dated by TCRdb to the early 2020s). None of the patients had been given any treatment before thyroid surgery. The method behind the library was PCR. For sequencing, an Illumina HiSeq 4000 was employed. In TCRdb, the public reads were trimmed at Q25 with fastp and aligned with MiXCR, with productive beta chains retained. The sample table lists 50,000 to 70,000 clones, roughly 4.1% of them with a count of one. The ten largest clones add up to about 20% of the sample. The sample comprised blood. These receptors originate from a female donor with papillary thyroid cancer or a benign thyroid nodule (not recorded which). Some clones in this sample may be carry-over from other donors' samples.

Comment on this clone: At one boundary the junction diverges from the germline segment, which might be a read error. This rearrangement joins TRBV19 to TRBJ1-2; TRBD1 might be the D (5 bases). This CDR3 region has 15 residues. In germline, CDR1 is LNHDA, CDR2 SQIVND (reference sequence). CDR3 region: CASSIAGSGNYCYTF. CDR3 DNA sequence: TGTGCCAGTAGTATAGCTGGATCAGGGAACTATTGCTACACCTTC.

In this sample, this clone turned up a few times. A single base separates this from a much larger clone, so it may be a read error. At the DNA level, this CDR3 is encoded by other sequences in the same sample as well. The chain is built from TRBV10-2 and TRBJ1-4; D might be TRBD1 (6 bases). The V end was cut by 6 bases, the J end by 5 bases, with 25 bases between. Germline CDR1 and CDR2: WSHSY and SAAADI. The CDR3 is made up of 18 amino acids. CDR3 residues: CASSPTGPEEGTNEKLFF. The CDR3 DNA reads TGCGCCAGCAGCCCCACAGGGCCCGAAGAAGGCACCAATGAAAAACTGTTTTTT.

The table lists this clone with many counts. The chain joins TRBV13 to TRBJ2-7; no definite D call. The V end lost 5 bases, the J end lost 3 bases, and 17 bases lay between the germline ends. This CDR3 comprises 15 residues. Germline V gives CDR1 PRHDT, CDR2 FYEKMQ (reference sequence). The CDR3 sequence is CASSTPAGDDYEQYF. The CDR3 DNA sequence: TGTGCCAGCAGCACTCCGGCCGGAGACGACTACGAGCAGTACTTC.

This chain joins TRBV14 and TRBJ2-3; unclear D gene. The CDR3 sequence is 13 residues long. Germline V gene lookup returns CDR1 SGHDN and CDR2 FVKESK. V lost 1 base, J lost 5 bases, and 7 bases lay in between. In DNA form, the CDR3 reads TGTGCCAGCAGCCAAGGGCTCCGAGATACGCAGTATTTT. Residues: CASSQGLRDTQYF. Full variable domain (rest looked up from reference TRBV14 and TRBJ2-3): EAGVTQFPSHSVIEKGQTVTLRCDPISGHDNLYWYRRVMGKEIKFLLHFVKESKQDESGMPNNRFLAERTGGTYSTLKVQPAELEDSGVYFCASSQGLRDTQYFGPGTRLTVL.

This clone appeared a few times. This chain connects TRBV3-1 to TRBJ2-6; 10 bases map to TRBD1. V shed 3 bases, J shed 0 bases, and the junction held 5 bases outside the gene matches. The CDR3 has 18 residues. Germline assignment: CDR1 LGHDT and CDR2 YNNKEL (reference sequence). CDR3 sequence reads: CASSQTGQGFSGANVLTF. The DNA for the CDR3 is TGTGCCAGCAGCCAGACGGGACAGGGGTTCTCTGGGGCCAACGTCCTGACTTTC. The full variable domain, in which reference TRBV3-1 and TRBJ2-6 provide the parts outside the CDR3, is DTAVSQTPKYLVTQMGNDKSIKCEQNLGHDTMYWYKQDSKKFLKIMFSYNNKELIINETVPNRFSPKSPDKAHLNLHINSLELGDSAVYFCASSQTGQGFSGANVLTFGAGSRLTVL.

This clone appeared many times. The chain couples TRBV6-1 to TRBJ2-1; D call uncertain. Deletions cut 5 bases from V and 5 bases from J, with 10 bases between. The CDR3 has 13 amino acids. The germline V gene encodes CDR1 MNHNS and CDR2 SASEGT. For the CDR3, the DNA is TGTGCCAGCAGTCTCCCAGGTGACAATGAGCAGTTCTTC. It encodes CASSLPGDNEQFF.

This clone has at least ten counts. The chain joins TRBV10-2 to TRBJ2-5, with 13 bases matching TRBD2. Germline V gives CDR1 WSHSY, CDR2 SAAADI. The CDR3 is 18 residues long. The V gene end was trimmed by 6 bases and the J gene end by 5 bases; junction bases not matched to a gene: 15. This CDR3 reads CASSARLGLAGEGETQYF. The CDR3 DNA reads TGCGCCAGCAGCGCAAGACTCGGACTAGCGGGAGAGGGGGAGACCCAGTACTTC.